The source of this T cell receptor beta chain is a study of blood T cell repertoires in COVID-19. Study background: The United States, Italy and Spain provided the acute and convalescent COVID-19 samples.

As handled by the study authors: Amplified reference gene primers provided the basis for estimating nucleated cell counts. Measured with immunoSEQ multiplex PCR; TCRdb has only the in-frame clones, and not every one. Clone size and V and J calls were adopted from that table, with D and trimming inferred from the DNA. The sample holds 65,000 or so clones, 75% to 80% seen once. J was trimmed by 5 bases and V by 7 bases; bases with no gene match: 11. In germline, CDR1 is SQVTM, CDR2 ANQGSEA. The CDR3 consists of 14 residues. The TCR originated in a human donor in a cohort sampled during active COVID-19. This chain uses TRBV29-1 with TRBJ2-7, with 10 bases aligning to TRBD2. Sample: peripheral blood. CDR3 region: CSASEASGSHEQYF. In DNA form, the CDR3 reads TGCAGCGCCAGTGAGGCTAGCGGGAGCCACGAGCAGTACTTC.